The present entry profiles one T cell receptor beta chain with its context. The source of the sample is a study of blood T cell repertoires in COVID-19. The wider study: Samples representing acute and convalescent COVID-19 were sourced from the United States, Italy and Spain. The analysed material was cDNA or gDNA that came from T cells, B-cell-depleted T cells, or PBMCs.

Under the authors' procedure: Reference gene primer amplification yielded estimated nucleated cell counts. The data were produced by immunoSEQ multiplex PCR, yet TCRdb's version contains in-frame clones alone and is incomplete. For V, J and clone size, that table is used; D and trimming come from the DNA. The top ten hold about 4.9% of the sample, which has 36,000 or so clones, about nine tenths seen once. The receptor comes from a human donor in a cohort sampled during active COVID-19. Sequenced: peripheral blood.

CDR3 DNA: TGTGCCAGTAGTAAGTCCCTAGCGGGAGGGCCGCTGGGCAAAAACATTCAGTACTTC. Protein sequence: CASSKSLAGGPLGKNIQYF. The V gene is TRBV19, the J gene TRBJ2-4, with 12 bases that match TRBD2. V gave up 4 bases and J gave up 3 bases; unmatched junction bases: 13. Germline V gene data show CDR1 as LNHDA and CDR2 as SQIVND (reference sequence). CDR3 length: 19 residues.